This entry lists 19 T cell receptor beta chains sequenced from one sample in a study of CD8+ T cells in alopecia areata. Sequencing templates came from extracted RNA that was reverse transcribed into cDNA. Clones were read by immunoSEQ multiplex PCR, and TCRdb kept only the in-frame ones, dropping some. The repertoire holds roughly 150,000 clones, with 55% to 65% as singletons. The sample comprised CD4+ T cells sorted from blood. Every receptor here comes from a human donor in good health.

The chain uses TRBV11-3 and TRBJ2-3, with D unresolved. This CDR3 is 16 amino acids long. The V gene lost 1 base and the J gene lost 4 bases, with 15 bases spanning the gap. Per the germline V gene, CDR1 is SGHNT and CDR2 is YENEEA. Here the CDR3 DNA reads TGTGCCAGCAGCTTAGGTTCCCGGCCGGGTTCAGATACGCAGTATTTT. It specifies CASSLGSRPGSDTQYF. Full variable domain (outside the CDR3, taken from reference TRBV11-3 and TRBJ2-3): EAGVVQSPRYKIIEKKQPVAFWCNPISGHNTLYWYLQNLGQGPELLIRYENEEAVDDSQLPKDRFSAERLKGVDSTLKIQPAELGDSAVYLCASSLGSRPGSDTQYFGPGTRLTVL.

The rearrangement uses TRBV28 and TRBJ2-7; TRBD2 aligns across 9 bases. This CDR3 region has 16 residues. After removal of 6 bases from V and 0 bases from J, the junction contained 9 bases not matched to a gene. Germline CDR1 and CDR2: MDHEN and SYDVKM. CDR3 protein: CASSQLGGRGSYEQYF. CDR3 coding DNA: TGTGCCAGCAGCCAGCTCGGCGGGAGGGGCTCCTACGAGCAGTACTTC.

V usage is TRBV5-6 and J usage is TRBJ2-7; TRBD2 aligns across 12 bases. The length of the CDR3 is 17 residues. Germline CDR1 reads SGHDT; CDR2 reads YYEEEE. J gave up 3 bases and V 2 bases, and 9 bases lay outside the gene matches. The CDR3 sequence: CASSFPRTSGKRYEQYF. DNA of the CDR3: TGTGCCAGCAGCTTCCCACGGACTAGCGGGAAGCGCTACGAGCAGTACTTC.

The CDR3 coding sequence is TGCGCCAGCAGCTTGGGCAAAGAGACCCAGTACTTC. It encodes CASSLGKETQYF. This chain links TRBV5-1 with TRBJ2-5; D not certain. Germline CDR1 SGHRS, CDR2 YFSETQ. This CDR3 is 12 amino acids long. V lost 0 bases and J lost 3, with 3 bases in between.

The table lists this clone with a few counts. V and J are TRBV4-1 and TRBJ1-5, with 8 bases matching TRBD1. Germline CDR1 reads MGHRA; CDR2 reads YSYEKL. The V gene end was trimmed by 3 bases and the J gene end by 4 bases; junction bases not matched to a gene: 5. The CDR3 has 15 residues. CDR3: CASSHGTGLNQPQHF. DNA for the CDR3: TGCGCCAGCAGCCACGGGACAGGCCTTAATCAGCCCCAGCATTTT.

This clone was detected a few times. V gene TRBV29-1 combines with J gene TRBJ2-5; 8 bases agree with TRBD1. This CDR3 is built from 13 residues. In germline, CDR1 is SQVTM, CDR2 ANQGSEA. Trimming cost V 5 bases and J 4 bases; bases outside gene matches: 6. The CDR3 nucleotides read TGCAGCGTTCGGACTGGGACAGGAGAGACCCAGTACTTC. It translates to CSVRTGTGETQYF.

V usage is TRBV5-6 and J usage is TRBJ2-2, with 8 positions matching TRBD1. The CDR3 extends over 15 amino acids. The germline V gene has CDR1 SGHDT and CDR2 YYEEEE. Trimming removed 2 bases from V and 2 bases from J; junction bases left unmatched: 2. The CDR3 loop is CASSLGTGNTGELFF. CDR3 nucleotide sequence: TGTGCCAGCAGCTTAGGGACAGGAAACACCGGGGAGCTGTTTTTT.

DNA for the CDR3: TGTGCCATGGCCAGGGGGCTGAGGGATACGCAGTATTTT. Encoded protein: CAMARGLRDTQYF. The V gene is TRBV19, the J gene TRBJ2-3; 8 positions match TRBD1. With 10 bases clipped from V and 6 bases from J, the junction kept 9 bases outside the gene matches. This CDR3 comprises 13 residues. Germline V lookup: CDR1 LNHDA, CDR2 SQIVND (reference sequence).

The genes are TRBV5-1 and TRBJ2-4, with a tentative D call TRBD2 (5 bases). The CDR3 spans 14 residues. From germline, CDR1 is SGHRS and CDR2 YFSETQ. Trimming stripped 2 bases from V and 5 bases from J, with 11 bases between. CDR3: CASSFGGTENIQYF. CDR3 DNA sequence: TGCGCCAGCAGCTTTGGAGGTACGGAAAACATTCAGTACTTC.

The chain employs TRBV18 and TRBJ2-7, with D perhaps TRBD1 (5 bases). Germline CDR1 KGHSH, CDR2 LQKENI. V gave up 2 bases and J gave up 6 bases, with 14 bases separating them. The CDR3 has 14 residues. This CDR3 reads CASSPKQGIAEQYF. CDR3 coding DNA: TGTGCCAGCTCACCAAAGCAGGGTATCGCCGAGCAGTACTTC.

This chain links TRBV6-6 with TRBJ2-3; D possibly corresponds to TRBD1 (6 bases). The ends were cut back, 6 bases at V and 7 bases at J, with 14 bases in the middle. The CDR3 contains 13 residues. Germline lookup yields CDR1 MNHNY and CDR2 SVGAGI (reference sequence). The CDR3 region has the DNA TGTGCCAGCAGGGACACCGGGACAAATACGCAGTATTTT. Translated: CASRDTGTNTQYF.

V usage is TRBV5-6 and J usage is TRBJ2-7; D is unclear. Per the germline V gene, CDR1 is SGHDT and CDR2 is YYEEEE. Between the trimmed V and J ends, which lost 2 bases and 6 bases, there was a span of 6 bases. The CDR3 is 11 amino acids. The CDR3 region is CASSFRVEQYF. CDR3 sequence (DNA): TGTGCCAGCAGCTTCCGTGTCGAGCAGTACTTC. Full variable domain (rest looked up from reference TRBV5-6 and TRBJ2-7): DAGVTQSPTHLIKTRGQQVTLRCSPKSGHDTVSWYQQALGQGPQFIFQYYEEEERQRGNFPDRFSGHQFPNYSSELNVNALLLGDSALYLCASSFRVEQYFGPGTRLTVT.

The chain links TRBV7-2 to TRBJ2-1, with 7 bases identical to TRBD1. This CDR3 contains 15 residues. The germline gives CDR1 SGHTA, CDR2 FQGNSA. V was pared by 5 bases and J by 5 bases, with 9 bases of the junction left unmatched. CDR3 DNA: TGTGCCAGCAGCCCTACAGGGGCGGAACACAATGAGCAGTTCTTC. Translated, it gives CASSPTGAEHNEQFF.

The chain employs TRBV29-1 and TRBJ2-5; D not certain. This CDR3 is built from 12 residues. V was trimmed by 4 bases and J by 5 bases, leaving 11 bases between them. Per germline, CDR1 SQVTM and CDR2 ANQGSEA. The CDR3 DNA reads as TGCAGCGTTGTTTGGCCGCTGGAGACCCAGTACTTC. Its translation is CSVVWPLETQYF.

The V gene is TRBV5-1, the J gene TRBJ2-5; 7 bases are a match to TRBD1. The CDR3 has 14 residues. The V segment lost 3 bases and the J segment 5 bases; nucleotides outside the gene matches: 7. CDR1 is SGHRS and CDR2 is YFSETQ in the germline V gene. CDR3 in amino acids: CASSSTGIRETQYF. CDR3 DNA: TGCGCCAGCAGCTCGACAGGGATCAGGGAGACCCAGTACTTC. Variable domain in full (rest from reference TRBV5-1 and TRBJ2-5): KAGVTQTPRYLIKTRGQQVTLSCSPISGHRSVSWYQQTPGQGLQFLFEYFSETQRNKGNFPGRFSGRQFSNSRSEMNVSTLELGDSALYLCASSSTGIRETQYFGPGTRLLVL.

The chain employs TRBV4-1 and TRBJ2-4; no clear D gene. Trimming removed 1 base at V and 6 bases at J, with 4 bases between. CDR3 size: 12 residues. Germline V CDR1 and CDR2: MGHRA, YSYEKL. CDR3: CASSQVGNIQYF. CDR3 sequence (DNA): TGCGCCAGCAGCCAAGTCGGAAACATTCAGTACTTC.

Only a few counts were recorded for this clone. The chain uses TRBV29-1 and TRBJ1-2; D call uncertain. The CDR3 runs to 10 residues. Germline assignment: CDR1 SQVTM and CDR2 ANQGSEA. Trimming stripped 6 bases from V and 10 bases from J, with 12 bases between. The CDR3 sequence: CSVLGEDYTF. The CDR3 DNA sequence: TGCAGCGTCCTCGGGGAAGACTACACCTTC.

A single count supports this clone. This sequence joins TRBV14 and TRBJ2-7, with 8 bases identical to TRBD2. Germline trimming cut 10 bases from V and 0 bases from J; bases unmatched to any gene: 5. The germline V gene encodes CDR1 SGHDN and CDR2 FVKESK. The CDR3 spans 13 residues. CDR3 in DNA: TGTGCCACCGGGACTAGGGGCTCCTACGAGCAGTACTTC. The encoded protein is CATGTRGSYEQYF.

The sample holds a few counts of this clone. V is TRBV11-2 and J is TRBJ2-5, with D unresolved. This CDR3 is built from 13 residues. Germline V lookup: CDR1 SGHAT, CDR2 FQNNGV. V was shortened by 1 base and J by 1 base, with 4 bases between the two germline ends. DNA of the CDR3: TGTGCCAGCAGCTTAGGATTCCAAGAGACCCAGTACTTC. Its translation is CASSLGFQETQYF.